This passage covers 29 T cell receptor beta chains from one sample sequenced in a study of blood T cell repertoires in COVID-19. Sequenced by immunoSEQ multiplex PCR; TCRdb stores in-frame clones only, minus some. Of about 480,000 clones in the sample, approximately 89% were seen once. The sample comprised peripheral blood. Receptor source: a man between 18 and 29 years old with COVID-19, enrolled during active disease.

The V and J genes are TRBV30 and TRBJ1-1; 7 nucleotides match TRBD1. The junction had 10 bases not matched to a gene; V was cut back by 5 bases and J by 7 bases. CDR3 length: 13 amino acids. The V gene's germline CDR1 is GTSNPN and CDR2 SVGIG (reference sequence). CDR3 protein: CAWVWHRGNEAFF. The CDR3 DNA follows: TGTGCCTGGGTGTGGCACAGGGGTAATGAAGCTTTCTTT.

The chain combines TRBV28 with TRBJ2-3, with D uncertain. Germline-derived CDR1 and CDR2 are MDHEN and SYDVKM. This CDR3 comprises 11 residues. V was cut by 10 bases and J by 3 bases, with 8 bases left in between. The CDR3: CATFLTDTQYF. The CDR3 DNA sequence: TGTGCCACCTTTCTTACAGATACGCAGTATTTT.

This sequence joins TRBV14 and TRBJ1-6; D is unclear. The CDR3 is made up of 15 amino acids. Trimming cost V 3 bases and J 2 bases, with 8 bases left between them. Germline V gene lookup returns CDR1 SGHDN and CDR2 FVKESK. CDR3 bases: TGTGCCAGCAGCCAGGTCGGAGCCTATAATTCACCCCTCCACTTT. It is translated as CASSQVGAYNSPLHF. The whole variable domain, filled in from reference TRBV14 and TRBJ1-6, reads EAGVTQFPSHSVIEKGQTVTLRCDPISGHDNLYWYRRVMGKEIKFLLHFVKESKQDESGMPNNRFLAERTGGTYSTLKVQPAELEDSGVYFCASSQVGAYNSPLHFGNGTRLTVT.

V usage is TRBV28 and J usage is TRBJ1-5; D possibly corresponds to TRBD1 (6 bases). Per germline, CDR1 MDHEN and CDR2 SYDVKM. V lost 7 bases and J lost 5, with 18 bases in between. The CDR3 extends over 15 amino acids. DNA of the CDR3: TGTGCCAGCACCCCCTGGGGGAAGGGGGATCAGCCCCAGCATTTT. Amino acids: CASTPWGKGDQPQHF.

This clone was recorded a few times. This chain uses TRBV11-2 with TRBJ2-7; 7 nucleotides line up with TRBD1. The CDR3 runs 16 residues. V shed 0 bases and J 6 bases; nucleotides not matched to a gene: 11. From germline, CDR1 is SGHAT and CDR2 FQNNGV. This chain's CDR3 is CASSLDRGPITGEQYF. CDR3 nucleotides: TGTGCCAGCAGCTTAGATAGGGGGCCGATAACAGGCGAGCAGTACTTC.

In this sample, this clone turned up once. V and J are TRBV14 and TRBJ2-4, with D possibly being TRBD1 (5 bases). The germline V gene encodes CDR1 SGHDN and CDR2 FVKESK. The CDR3 length is 15 residues. V gave up 6 bases and J gave up 1 base, with 13 bases separating them. This CDR3 is CASSPGFLAKNIQYF. Written as DNA, the CDR3 is TGTGCCAGCAGTCCAGGGTTTCTGGCCAAAAACATTCAGTACTTC.

This chain uses TRBV18 with TRBJ1-2; D might be TRBD1 (5 bases). The ends were cut back, 3 bases at V and 4 bases at J, with 12 bases in the middle. Looked up from germline, CDR1 is KGHSH and CDR2 is LQKENI. The CDR3 contains 14 residues. The CDR3 protein is CASSPTGPSYGYTF. The CDR3, as DNA: TGTGCCAGCTCACCCACAGGACCCAGCTATGGCTACACCTTC. The whole variable domain, filled in from reference TRBV18 and TRBJ1-2, reads NAGVMQNPRHLVRRRGQEARLRCSPMKGHSHVYWYRQLPEEGLKFMVYLQKENIIDESGMPKERFSAEFPKEGPSILRIQQVVRGDSAAYFCASSPTGPSYGYTFGSGTRLTVV.

In its sample, this clone was seen once. The rearrangement links TRBV29-1 to TRBJ2-2; possible D gene TRBD2, 5 bases. CDR3 length: 13 residues. CDR1 is SQVTM, CDR2 ANQGSEA, per germline. The V gene lost 3 bases and the J gene lost 4 bases, with 9 bases spanning the gap. CDR3 residues: CSVDQAGTGELFF. The CDR3 bases are TGCAGCGTTGATCAGGCGGGCACCGGGGAGCTGTTTTTT.

The J gene is TRBJ2-5, the V gene TRBV5-1; perhaps TRBD2 as D (5 bases). Germline V gene sequence: CDR1 SGHRS, CDR2 YFSETQ. The ends were cut back, 4 bases at V and 3 bases at J, with 10 bases in the middle. The CDR3 contains 13 residues. CDR3 nucleotides: TGCGCCAGCAGCCCCGGACTGGAAGAGACCCAGTACTTC. Translated: CASSPGLEETQYF.

J is TRBJ2-1 and V is TRBV23-1; 7 positions match TRBD1. TRBV23-1 is an ORF, with its function uncertain. The CDR3 has 16 amino acids. Trimming removed 3 bases from V and 8 bases from J; junction bases left unmatched: 13. The CDR3 DNA is TGCGCCAGCAGTCATCCCTACGGGACAGAGGATCATGAGCAGTTCTTC. This translates into CASSHPYGTEDHEQFF.

The chain links TRBV5-4 to TRBJ2-2, with a tentative D call TRBD2 (5 bases). Germline V gene sequence: CDR1 SGHNT, CDR2 YYREEE (reference sequence). V dropped 1 base and J dropped 2 bases, with 6 bases sitting between them. The CDR3 totals 14 residues. In DNA form, the CDR3 reads TGTGCCAGCAGCTTGCCGGGAAACACCGGGGAGCTGTTTTTT. Amino acids: CASSLPGNTGELFF.

The J gene is TRBJ1-6, the V gene TRBV6-1, with D maybe TRBD1 (6 bases). V was pared by 4 bases and J by 4 bases, with 14 bases between. Germline-derived CDR1 and CDR2 are MNHNS and SASEGT. The CDR3 totals 16 residues. As DNA, the CDR3 is TGTGCCAGCAGTGGAAGAGACAGGCGTTATAATTCACCCCTCCACTTT. This translates into CASSGRDRRYNSPLHF.

This rearrangement joins TRBV5-1 to TRBJ2-5; D is unresolved. The CDR3 loop spans 14 amino acids. Trimming pared 3 bases from V and 2 bases from J, leaving 11 bases between. Germline assignment: CDR1 SGHRS and CDR2 YFSETQ. CDR3 sequence reads: CASSYQTQQETQYF. The CDR3 nucleotides read TGCGCCAGCAGCTATCAGACACAACAAGAGACCCAGTACTTC. Together with reference TRBV5-1 and TRBJ2-5, the CDR3 gives the full variable domain: KAGVTQTPRYLIKTRGQQVTLSCSPISGHRSVSWYQQTPGQGLQFLFEYFSETQRNKGNFPGRFSGRQFSNSRSEMNVSTLELGDSALYLCASSYQTQQETQYFGPGTRLLVL.

The chain employs TRBV5-4 and TRBJ2-1; 10 nucleotides line up with TRBD1. This CDR3 region has 15 residues. Germline CDR1 and CDR2: SGHNT and YYREEE (reference sequence). V trimming: 3 bases; J trimming: 4 bases; junction bases outside the gene matches: 4. CDR3 in amino acids: CASSSPGQGYNEQFF. The CDR3 nucleotides are TGTGCCAGCAGCTCACCGGGACAGGGGTACAATGAGCAGTTCTTC.

The chain carries TRBV9 and TRBJ2-1; TRBD1 agrees at 9 bases. The CDR3 is made up of 14 amino acids. Germline V gives CDR1 SGDLS, CDR2 YYNGEE. V gave up 4 bases and J gave up 8 bases; unmatched junction bases: 7. DNA for the CDR3: TGTGCCAGCAGCACTGGGGACAGGGAATATGAGCAGTTCTTC. As protein: CASSTGDREYEQFF.

CDR3 DNA sequence: TGTGCCAGCAGACCCCTAGCGGGGGGCCAAAATGAGCAGTTCTTC. Residues: CASRPLAGGQNEQFF. The chain joins TRBV11-2 to TRBJ2-1; TRBD2 agrees at 11 bases. The CDR3 length is 15 residues. Germline loops: CDR1 SGHAT, CDR2 FQNNGV. Germline trimming cut 6 bases from V and 7 bases from J; bases unmatched to any gene: 8.

The chain is built from TRBV19 and TRBJ2-6; 10 nucleotides agree with TRBD1. The trim removed 3 bases at V and 0 bases at J, leaving 5 bases unmatched. Germline V gene data show CDR1 as LNHDA and CDR2 as SQIVND (reference sequence). The CDR3 is made up of 18 amino acids. This CDR3 is CASSIGDRGSSGANVLTF. In nucleotides, the CDR3 is TGTGCCAGTAGTATTGGGGACAGGGGTAGCTCTGGGGCCAACGTCCTGACTTTC.

CDR3 loop: CASSTTSGDNEQFF. CDR3 in DNA: TGTGCCAGCAGTACGACTAGCGGGGACAATGAGCAGTTCTTC. This rearrangement joins TRBV6-5 to TRBJ2-1; 11 positions match TRBD2. V lost 5 bases and J lost 5; bases outside the gene matches: 2. Germline V gene lookup returns CDR1 MNHEY and CDR2 SVGAGI. There are 14 residues in the CDR3.

This clone appeared once. The chain couples TRBV4-1 to TRBJ2-1; 10 nucleotides agree with TRBD2. From germline, CDR1 is MGHRA and CDR2 YSYEKL. Losses at the gene ends were 0 bases for V and 4 bases for J; bases not matched to a gene: 9. This CDR3 has 18 amino acids. The CDR3 DNA is TGCGCCAGCAGCCAAGATTCTAGCGGGGGTATATTGTACAATGAGCAGTTCTTC. Its protein product is CASSQDSSGGILYNEQFF.

The chain is built from TRBV19 and TRBJ1-5; D perhaps matches TRBD1 (5 bases). The V gene's germline CDR1 is LNHDA and CDR2 SQIVND (reference sequence). The CDR3 is 13 amino acids. V was pared by 8 bases and J by 3 bases, with 11 bases between. CDR3 loop: CASRYRPNQPQHF. The DNA for the CDR3 is TGTGCCAGTCGATACAGGCCCAATCAGCCCCAGCATTTT.

The chain couples TRBV28 to TRBJ2-3; 9 nucleotides agree with TRBD1. Trimming cost V 6 bases and J 2 bases; bases outside gene matches: 18. Per germline, CDR1 MDHEN and CDR2 SYDVKM. The CDR3 covers 19 residues. The DNA of the CDR3 is TGTGCCAGCAGGGTCTTTTTCAAGCGAGACAGGGGGATCACAGATACGCAGTATTTT. Translating gives CASRVFFKRDRGITDTQYF.

The chain has TRBV5-8 and TRBJ2-2; a weak D match, TRBD1 (6 bases). CDR1 and CDR2 from the germline V gene are SGHTS and YDEGEE. Trimming removed 3 bases at V and 4 bases at J, with 19 bases between. The CDR3 is made up of 17 amino acids. DNA for the CDR3: TGTGCCAGCAGCTCAGAGGGGGATGGCATCTCCACCGGGGAGCTGTTTTTT. Its protein is CASSSEGDGISTGELFF.

The V and J genes are TRBV15 and TRBJ2-1, with TRBD2 matching 9 bases. V dropped 1 base and J dropped 4; count of bases not matched to a gene: 5. CDR1 is LNHNV, CDR2 YYDKDF, per germline (reference sequence). This CDR3 comprises 16 residues. The CDR3 sequence: CATSRGRSGGYNEQFF. CDR3 sequence (DNA): TGTGCCACCAGCAGAGGCAGGAGCGGGGGGTACAATGAGCAGTTCTTC.

The chain is built from TRBV2 and TRBJ2-5; the match to TRBD1 covers 9 bases. V lost 2 bases, J lost 4 bases, and 11 bases stayed unmatched. The CDR3 contains 17 residues. Germline assignment: CDR1 SNHLY and CDR2 FYNNEI. DNA of the CDR3: TGTGCCAGCAGTGAACTTGCGACAGGGGGTCTAGGAGAGACCCAGTACTTC. It yields the protein CASSELATGGLGETQYF. Complete variable domain (other parts from reference TRBV2 and TRBJ2-5): EPEVTQTPSHQVTQMGQEVILRCVPISNHLYFYWYRQILGQKVEFLVSFYNNEISEKSEIFDDQFSVERPDGSNFTLKIRSTKLEDSAMYFCASSELATGGLGETQYFGPGTRLLVL.

The J gene is TRBJ2-1, the V gene TRBV7-3; the match to TRBD2 covers 8 bases. The CDR3 consists of 15 residues. The germline gives CDR1 SGHTA, CDR2 FQGTGA. V was pared by 1 base and J by 7 bases, with 6 bases of the junction left unmatched. CDR3: CASSLRAGAANEQFF. CDR3 in DNA: TGTGCCAGCAGCTTAAGAGCGGGGGCTGCAAATGAGCAGTTCTTC.

This chain joins TRBV14 and TRBJ2-1; D possibly corresponds to TRBD1 (5 bases). Per germline, CDR1 SGHDN and CDR2 FVKESK. V lost 3 bases to trimming and J lost 0 bases, with 15 bases between them. The CDR3 extends over 17 amino acids. The CDR3 DNA reads as TGTGCCAGCAGCCAGGGTTACAGGCGCCGCTCCTACAATGAGCAGTTCTTC. Protein: CASSQGYRRRSYNEQFF.

This sequence joins TRBV4-2 and TRBJ2-7; 8 bases fit TRBD2. CDR1 is LGHNA and CDR2 is YNFKEQ in the germline V gene. This CDR3 is built from 13 residues. Trimming took 3 bases from V and 4 from J; bases not matched to a gene: 2. The CDR3 nucleotides read TGTGCCAGCAGCCATACTAGCGGTTACGAGCAGTACTTC. Its translation: CASSHTSGYEQYF.

The J gene is TRBJ2-5, the V gene TRBV6-5; D may be TRBD1 (5 bases). The CDR3 spans 16 residues. Germline assignment: CDR1 MNHEY and CDR2 SVGAGI. The V and J ends lost 0 bases and 5 bases respectively, with 16 bases between them. The CDR3 here is CASSYSVRVRGETQYF. The CDR3 DNA is TGTGCCAGCAGTTACTCGGTTCGTGTTAGGGGCGAGACCCAGTACTTC.

The genes are TRBV5-4 and TRBJ1-1; perhaps TRBD1 as D (6 bases). This CDR3 has 14 residues. V was trimmed by 1 base and J by 5 bases, leaving 12 bases between them. Germline CDR1 and CDR2: SGHNT and YYREEE (reference sequence). DNA of the CDR3: TGTGCCAGCAGCTTGAGGGGGTCCCGGACTGAAGCTTTCTTT. This gives the protein CASSLRGSRTEAFF.